This T cell receptor beta chain originates from a study of neurological immune-mediated disorders. Findings of the study overall: Expanded clones shared no identical CDR3 amino acid sequences across subjects, which suggested private TCR-beta repertoires in all groups. Phylogenetically, 18 of 34 multiple sclerosis patients' repertoires fell into one related-CDR3 cluster, a possible signature.

Remarks on this clonotype: Antigen: not known.

Template-switch 5'RACE cDNA synthesis added a 10-nucleotide unique molecular identifier. Each sequencing run yielded over 160 million TCR-beta sequences from 15-18 subjects. TCRdb passed the 5' RACE reads through MiXCR, listing each CDR3 protein once. The sample lists 65,000 to 90,000 distinct CDR3 sequences, around 4.6% occurring once. Looked up from germline, CDR1 is SGHRS and CDR2 is YFSETQ. The CDR3 is 13 amino acids. Trimming pared 0 bases from V and 8 bases from J, leaving 8 bases between. This TCR was sampled from a woman under 40 with multiple sclerosis. The sample consisted of PBMCs. This chain links TRBV5-1 with TRBJ2-2; tentatively, D is TRBD2 (5 bases). The CDR3 DNA sequence: TGCGCCAGCAGCTTGGACGCGGGTGGGGAGCTGTTTTTT. Protein product: CASSLDAGGELFF.